The 9 T cell receptor beta chains listed next were all sequenced from one sample in a study of T-cell reconstitution after alpha-beta-depleted transplantation in children. This sample's TCRbeta library carried unique molecular identifier barcodes. MiXCR, applied by TCRdb to the PCR reads, yields one record per CDR3 protein. This sample has 400,000 to 450,000 distinct CDR3 sequences, with 43% found just once. Specimen: PBMCs, collected before TCRalphabeta/CD19-depleted stem cell transplant. The receptors were gathered from a girl aged 2 to 9 with aplastic anemia, due to receive a stem cell transplant.

This clonotype was counted ten times or more. The V gene is TRBV24-1, the J gene TRBJ2-1, with D possibly TRBD1 on 5 matching bases. Trimming left V 0 bases short and J 0 bases short, with 11 bases between. CDR3 length equals 17 residues. Germline-derived CDR1 and CDR2 are KGHDR and SFDVKD. The CDR3 loop reads CATSDLQGDSSYNEQFF. The CDR3 DNA reads TGTGCCACCAGTGATTTGCAGGGCGATAGCTCCTACAATGAGCAGTTCTTC.

There are many counts of this clonotype. This sequence joins TRBV20-1 and TRBJ2-5; 12 bases are a match to TRBD2. Germline values: CDR1 DFQATT, CDR2 SNEGSKA (reference sequence). The CDR3 loop spans 14 amino acids. The ends lost 5 bases at V and 2 bases at J; junction bases unmatched: 3. The DNA for the CDR3 is TGCAGTGCTGATACTAGCGGGAGGCAAGAGACCCAGTACTTC. It yields the protein CSADTSGRQETQYF.

This clonotype was counted a few times. The chain is built from TRBV6-5 and TRBJ2-5; D gene uncertain. V shed 0 bases and J shed 2 bases, with 10 bases lying between them. Germline V gene lookup returns CDR1 MNHEY and CDR2 SVGAGI. The CDR3 extends over 15 amino acids. CDR3 in DNA: TGTGCCAGCAGTTACTCGACACGGAATCAAGAGACCCAGTACTTC. This gives the protein CASSYSTRNQETQYF.

This clonotype was seen more than once but under ten times. This chain connects TRBV7-9 to TRBJ2-5, with D maybe TRBD1 (5 bases). The CDR3 is 15 residues long. Germline values: CDR1 SEHNR, CDR2 FQNEAQ (reference sequence). V dropped 1 base and J dropped 2 bases, with 11 bases sitting between them. The CDR3: CASSLGGYLQETQYF. The DNA for the CDR3 is TGTGCCAGCAGCTTAGGGGGCTATTTACAAGAGACCCAGTACTTC.

V and J are TRBV11-2 and TRBJ2-3, with 7 positions matching TRBD1. Germline CDR1 is SGHAT and CDR2 is FQNNGV. CDR3 length: 14 amino acids. After removal of 5 bases from V and 10 bases from J, the junction contained 12 bases not matched to a gene. This CDR3 is CASSLLGQLIAQYF. In nucleotides, the CDR3 is TGTGCCAGCAGCCTACTGGGACAGCTGATTGCGCAGTATTTT.

V and J are TRBV28 and TRBJ2-1; TRBD1 agrees at 7 bases. Germline V gene data show CDR1 as MDHEN and CDR2 as SYDVKM. CDR3 size: 18 residues. Trimming at V came to 4 bases and at J to 2 bases, leaving 14 bases not matched to a gene. The CDR3 DNA reads as TGTGCCAGCAGTTCGACCCGACGACAGGGCGTCCCCTACAATGAGCAGTTCTTC. Translation: CASSSTRRQGVPYNEQFF.

The table lists this clonotype with many counts. This chain links TRBV29-1 with TRBJ2-1; tentative D call: TRBD1 (7 bases). Looked up from germline, CDR1 is SQVTM and CDR2 is ANQGSEA. This CDR3 region has 13 residues. V lost 3 bases, J lost 7 bases, and 13 bases lay in between. CDR3 amino acids: CSVDTGEVNEQFF. The CDR3 bases are TGCAGCGTTGATACAGGGGAGGTGAATGAGCAGTTCTTC.

V and J are TRBV20-1 and TRBJ2-5; D remains ambiguous. V was trimmed by 2 bases and J by 1 base, leaving 5 bases between them. This CDR3 has 12 amino acids. The germline CDR1 and CDR2 sequences are DFQATT and SNEGSKA (reference sequence). In DNA form, the CDR3 reads TGCAGTGCTAGATCCTTCCAAGAGACCCAGTACTTC. As protein: CSARSFQETQYF.

The sample holds many counts of this clonotype. The genes are TRBV4-1 and TRBJ2-1, with D tentatively TRBD2 (5 bases). Germline-derived CDR1 and CDR2 are MGHRA and YSYEKL. The CDR3 length is 14 residues. V lost 1 base, J lost 4 bases, and 8 bases lay in between. This chain's CDR3 is CASSQVGEYNEQFF. The CDR3 bases are TGCGCCAGCAGCCAAGTGGGAGAGTACAATGAGCAGTTCTTC.